The 22 T cell receptor beta chains below were found in one sample sequenced in a study of T cell changes during pregnancy in multiple sclerosis. The data were produced by immunoSEQ multiplex PCR, yet TCRdb's version contains in-frame clones alone and is incomplete. The repertoire holds about 80,000 clones, approximately 89% seen once, with under 2.5% in the top ten. The source material was peripheral blood, sampled before pregnancy. The receptors here all came from a female donor with multiple sclerosis, enrolled in a pregnancy study.

Here the CDR3 DNA reads TGTGCCAGCAGCTGGGGGACAGGGAGCTCCTATAATTCACCCCTCCACTTT. Protein product: CASSWGTGSSYNSPLHF. This chain joins TRBV13 and TRBJ1-6, with 9 bases matching TRBD1. CDR3 length: 17 amino acids. The J segment lost 0 bases and the V segment lost 4 bases, leaving 4 bases of the junction unmatched. From germline, CDR1 is PRHDT and CDR2 FYEKMQ (reference sequence).

V gene TRBV2 combines with J gene TRBJ2-7; D gene unclear. Germline CDR1 reads SNHLY; CDR2 reads FYNNEI. Trimming cost V 6 bases and J 1 base, with 10 bases left between them. This CDR3 has 13 amino acids. The CDR3 DNA reads as TGTGCCAGCAGCTACAGAGAATCCTACGAGCAGTACTTC. Its protein is CASSYRESYEQYF.

The chain is built from TRBV2 and TRBJ1-4, with TRBD1 as a possible D gene (6 bases). Germline V gene lookup returns CDR1 SNHLY and CDR2 FYNNEI. Trimming stripped 7 bases from V and 3 bases from J, with 15 bases between. CDR3 length: 15 residues. The CDR3 sequence: CASIYTGLSNEKLFF. CDR3 nucleotide sequence: TGTGCCAGCATTTACACAGGGTTGTCTAATGAAAAACTGTTTTTT.

V gene TRBV5-1 combines with J gene TRBJ2-2; 7 nucleotides match TRBD1. Trimming removed 4 bases from V and 2 bases from J; junction bases left unmatched: 5. Germline CDR1 and CDR2: SGHRS and YFSETQ. This CDR3 comprises 15 residues. CDR3 in amino acids: CASSAGTANTGELFF. The CDR3 DNA reads as TGCGCCAGCAGCGCCGGGACAGCAAACACCGGGGAGCTGTTTTTT. Full variable domain (outside the CDR3, taken from reference TRBV5-1 and TRBJ2-2): KAGVTQTPRYLIKTRGQQVTLSCSPISGHRSVSWYQQTPGQGLQFLFEYFSETQRNKGNFPGRFSGRQFSNSRSEMNVSTLELGDSALYLCASSAGTANTGELFFGEGSRLTVL.

This clone was observed a single time. In DNA, the CDR3 is TGTGCCAGCAGCAAGGGCCGCGACGAGCAGTACTTC. It encodes CASSKGRDEQYF. The chain carries TRBV21-1 and TRBJ2-7; TRBD1, the table's D call, lacks a check against the DNA. TRBV21-1 is a pseudogene. This CDR3 is 12 amino acids long.

This sequence joins TRBV2 and TRBJ2-3; weak D call: TRBD1 (6 bases). CDR3 length: 14 amino acids. V gave up 2 bases and J gave up 5 bases, with 11 bases separating them. The germline gives CDR1 SNHLY, CDR2 FYNNEI. The CDR3 spells CASSERGLVDTQYF. The CDR3 DNA reads as TGTGCCAGCAGTGAAAGGGGGTTGGTAGATACGCAGTATTTT. The full variable domain, with the rest looked up from reference TRBV2 and TRBJ2-3, is EPEVTQTPSHQVTQMGQEVILRCVPISNHLYFYWYRQILGQKVEFLVSFYNNEISEKSEIFDDQFSVERPDGSNFTLKIRSTKLEDSAMYFCASSERGLVDTQYFGPGTRLTVL.

The chain carries TRBV5-1 and TRBJ2-7, with TRBD1 matching 7 bases. The CDR3 spans 16 residues. Germline values: CDR1 SGHRS, CDR2 YFSETQ. The V and J ends lost 0 bases and 1 base, in that order; junction bases with no gene match: 7. CDR3 loop: CASSLEGRDRSYEQYF. In nucleotides, the CDR3 is TGCGCCAGCAGCTTGGAAGGCCGGGACAGATCCTACGAGCAGTACTTC.

This clone was found once. CDR3 sequence: CASSPGLVGQGAQPQHF. The CDR3 DNA reads as TGTGCCAGCTCACCCGGACTCGTTGGACAGGGAGCGCAGCCCCAGCATTTT. V is TRBV18 and J is TRBJ1-5; 8 positions match TRBD1. Germline V gives CDR1 KGHSH, CDR2 LQKENI. Germline trimming cut 3 bases from V and 7 bases from J; bases unmatched to any gene: 14. The CDR3 is made up of 17 amino acids.

This rearrangement joins TRBV5-1 to TRBJ2-5; the D gene is possibly TRBD1 (6 bases). Looked up from germline, CDR1 is SGHRS and CDR2 is YFSETQ. The CDR3 contains 16 residues. V gave up 0 bases and J gave up 5 bases, with 17 bases separating them. This CDR3 is CASSLGYQGRRETQYF. DNA of the CDR3: TGCGCCAGCAGCTTGGGATACCAGGGGCGGCGGGAGACCCAGTACTTC.

This clone was seen a handful of times. The chain joins TRBV4-1 to TRBJ1-1; a possible D gene is TRBD1 (5 bases). Trimming took off 1 base at V and 7 bases at J, with 10 bases between the two ends. Germline CDR1 is MGHRA and CDR2 is YSYEKL. The CDR3 is 13 amino acids. CDR3 DNA: TGCGCCAGCAGCCAAGGACAGAAAGGTGAAGCTTTCTTT. It specifies CASSQGQKGEAFF.

This clone was seen a single time. This chain connects TRBV29-1 to TRBJ1-2; the D gene is possibly TRBD1 (5 bases). From germline, CDR1 is SQVTM and CDR2 ANQGSEA. Trimming pared 7 bases from V and 13 bases from J, leaving 22 bases between. The CDR3 extends over 12 amino acids. CDR3 residues: CSAGGDSGGITF. The CDR3 coding sequence is TGCAGCGCGGGGGGGGATTCGGGGGGAATCACCTTC.

The chain employs TRBV5-1 and TRBJ1-2; 8 bases match TRBD1. V lost 0 bases, J lost 4 bases, and 8 bases stayed unmatched. Germline values: CDR1 SGHRS, CDR2 YFSETQ. CDR3 length: 16 residues. This CDR3 reads CASSLASSQGAYGYTF. The CDR3, as DNA: TGCGCCAGCAGCTTGGCGTCGTCCCAGGGGGCCTATGGCTACACCTTC.

This chain connects TRBV6-1 to TRBJ1-1; 8 bases map to TRBD1. The CDR3 totals 14 residues. V gave up 6 bases and J gave up 6 bases; unmatched junction bases: 9. Germline loops: CDR1 MNHNS, CDR2 SASEGT. CDR3 sequence: CASSYSDRGSEAFF. In DNA form, the CDR3 reads TGTGCCAGCAGCTATTCCGACAGGGGCTCTGAAGCTTTCTTT.

This chain joins TRBV6-1 and TRBJ1-1; no definite D call. The V gene lost 2 bases and the J gene lost 4 bases, with 5 bases spanning the gap. The CDR3 has 12 residues. CDR1 and CDR2 from the germline V gene are MNHNS and SASEGT. The CDR3 loop is CASSEWATEAFF. For the CDR3, the DNA is TGTGCCAGCAGTGAATGGGCCACTGAAGCTTTCTTT.

The genes are TRBV4-3 and TRBJ2-7; D not certain. Trimming removed 1 base at V and 6 bases at J, with 10 bases between. Germline V gene data show CDR1 as LGHNA and CDR2 as YSLEER. The CDR3 is made up of 13 amino acids. The CDR3 bases are TGCGCCAGCAGCCAAGTGAGGATCTCCGAGCAGTACTTC. As protein: CASSQVRISEQYF.

V and J are TRBV13 and TRBJ2-3; 7 bases line up with TRBD2. The ends lost 0 bases at V and 1 base at J; junction bases unmatched: 1. The V gene's germline CDR1 is PRHDT and CDR2 FYEKMQ (reference sequence). The CDR3 is 15 amino acids. The CDR3 region is CASSLGAGGTDTQYF. The CDR3 DNA reads as TGTGCCAGCAGCTTAGGGGCGGGGGGCACAGATACGCAGTATTTT.

The chain carries TRBV2 and TRBJ2-7, with D uncertain. The V end was cut by 2 bases, the J end by 4 bases, with 9 bases between. The germline CDR1 and CDR2 sequences are SNHLY and FYNNEI. The CDR3 loop spans 13 amino acids. CDR3 sequence (DNA): TGTGCCAGCAGTGAATCAGGTTATTACGAGCAGTACTTC. This codes for CASSESGYYEQYF.

This clone was seen a single time. The chain joins TRBV7-9 to TRBJ2-1; 7 nucleotides agree with TRBD2. Germline values: CDR1 SEHNR, CDR2 FQNEAQ (reference sequence). The junction had 12 bases not matched to a gene; V was cut back by 3 bases and J by 7 bases. The CDR3 is 16 residues long. CDR3 DNA: TGTGCCAGCAGCTTTACATTTCTTGCGGGGGATAATGAGCAGTTCTTC. Translating it yields CASSFTFLAGDNEQFF.

The V and J genes are TRBV5-6 and TRBJ2-1; the D is unclear. This CDR3 has 11 amino acids. Trimming removed 4 bases at V and 4 bases at J, with 3 bases between. Germline lookup yields CDR1 SGHDT and CDR2 YYEEEE. Here the CDR3 reads CASSLYNEQFF. Written as DNA, the CDR3 is TGTGCCAGCAGCCTGTACAATGAGCAGTTCTTC.

This chain links TRBV29-1 with TRBJ1-1, with D perhaps matching TRBD1 (5 bases). Trimming cost V 3 bases and J 1 base, with 12 bases left between them. The CDR3 is 14 amino acids. CDR1 and CDR2 from the germline V gene are SQVTM and ANQGSEA. CDR3 DNA sequence: TGCAGCGTTGAGTGGCGTAGGGGGAACACTGAAGCTTTCTTT. It encodes CSVEWRRGNTEAFF.

The V and J genes are TRBV19 and TRBJ1-2, with TRBD1 matching over 9 bases. Per germline, CDR1 LNHDA and CDR2 SQIVND (reference sequence). The CDR3 loop spans 15 amino acids. J lost 4 bases, V lost 9 bases, and 12 bases had no gene match. The CDR3 DNA is TGTGCCAGCCGGACAGGGGCCGTAAGGGGCTATGGCTACACCTTC. It specifies CASRTGAVRGYGYTF. The whole variable domain, filled in from reference TRBV19 and TRBJ1-2, reads DGGITQSPKYLFRKEGQNVTLSCEQNLNHDAMYWYRQDPGQGLRLIYYSQIVNDFQKGDIAEGYSVSREKKESFPLTVTSAQKNPTAFYLCASRTGAVRGYGYTFGSGTRLTVV.

The rearrangement links TRBV7-2 to TRBJ1-5; TRBD1 agrees at 8 bases. The CDR3 spans 15 residues. CDR1 is SGHTA and CDR2 is FQGNSA in the germline V gene. Losses at the gene ends were 3 bases for V and 6 bases for J; bases not matched to a gene: 7. CDR3 nucleotide sequence: TGTGCCAGCAGCTTCACCCAGGGGGCAGGTCAGCCCCAGCATTTT. Protein sequence: CASSFTQGAGQPQHF. The whole variable domain, remainder taken from reference TRBV7-2 and TRBJ1-5, is GAGVSQSPSNKVTEKGKDVELRCDPISGHTALYWYRQSLGQGLEFLIYFQGNSAPDKSGLPSDRFSAERTGGSVSTLTIQRTQQEDSAVYLCASSFTQGAGQPQHFGDGTRLSIL.